The TCR beta chain described here comes from a study of T cell responses to AZD1222 COVID-19 vaccine. The table came from immunoSEQ multiplex PCR; TCRdb's copy has only in-frame clones and leaves some out. The sample holds approximately 220,000 clones; around 93% are singletons and the top ten take about 1%. In the case of this clone: Its matching antigen is unknown.

Study-wide results and limits: The study reported that nearly half of spike-specific TCRs target unmutated variant regions. Recipients of two AZD1222 doses showed rising Spike-specific TCR breadth and depth. Among the donors, most were white British and more were female, and clonal diversity was possibly underestimated. Dominant at 160-218 and 743-854, vaccine-associated CD4 TCRs also spanned spike.

The material was peripheral blood, obtained on day 0 of MenACWY control vaccination. This clonotype originated in an adult in good health.

CDR3 protein: CASRKDRYQPQHF. For the CDR3, the DNA is TGTGCCAGTAGGAAGGACAGATATCAGCCCCAGCATTTT. This chain uses TRBV19 with TRBJ1-5; D possibly corresponds to TRBD1 (6 bases). The CDR3 contains 13 residues. Germline V lookup: CDR1 LNHDA, CDR2 SQIVND (reference sequence). The V gene lost 6 bases and the J gene lost 5 bases, with 11 bases spanning the gap.